The clone carrying this T cell receptor (beta chain) was recorded many times. The antigen remains undetermined. This record belongs to a study of T cell repertoires in cytomegalovirus infection. Study findings and constraints: People with CMV and the relevant HLA were identified by cumulative public TCR beta family frequency.

TCRdb analysed the reads with MiXCR anew, one entry per CDR3 protein. Among hundreds of thousands of distinct CDR3 sequences listed, approximately 33% were seen once. This TCR came from a human donor in good health (CMV status not recorded). Some clones in this sample may be carry-over from other donors' samples. The material was cultured PBMCs, obtained from culture after CMV antigen stimulation.

CDR3 sequence: CASSLNPGADSGELFF. CDR3 nucleotide sequence: TGTGCCAGCAGCTTAAACCCGGGGGCGGATTCCGGGGAGCTGTTTTTT. The chain has TRBV7-2 and TRBJ2-2; D possibly matches TRBD1 or TRBD2 (6 bases each). Germline V gene lookup returns CDR1 SGHTA and CDR2 FQGNSA. This CDR3 is 16 amino acids long. The ends were cut back, 2 bases at V and 6 bases at J, with 16 bases in the middle.